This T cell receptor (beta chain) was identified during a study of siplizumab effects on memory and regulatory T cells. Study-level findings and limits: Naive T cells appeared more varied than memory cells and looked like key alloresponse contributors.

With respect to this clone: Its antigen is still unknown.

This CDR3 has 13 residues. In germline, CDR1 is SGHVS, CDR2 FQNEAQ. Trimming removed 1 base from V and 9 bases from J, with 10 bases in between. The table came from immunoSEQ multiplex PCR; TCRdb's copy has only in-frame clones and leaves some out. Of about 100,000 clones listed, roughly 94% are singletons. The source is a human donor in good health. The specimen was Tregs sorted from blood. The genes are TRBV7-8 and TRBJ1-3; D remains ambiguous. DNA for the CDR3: TGTGCCAGCAGCTTAGGCGGGTGGCGCACCATATATTTT. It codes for CASSLGGWRTIYF.